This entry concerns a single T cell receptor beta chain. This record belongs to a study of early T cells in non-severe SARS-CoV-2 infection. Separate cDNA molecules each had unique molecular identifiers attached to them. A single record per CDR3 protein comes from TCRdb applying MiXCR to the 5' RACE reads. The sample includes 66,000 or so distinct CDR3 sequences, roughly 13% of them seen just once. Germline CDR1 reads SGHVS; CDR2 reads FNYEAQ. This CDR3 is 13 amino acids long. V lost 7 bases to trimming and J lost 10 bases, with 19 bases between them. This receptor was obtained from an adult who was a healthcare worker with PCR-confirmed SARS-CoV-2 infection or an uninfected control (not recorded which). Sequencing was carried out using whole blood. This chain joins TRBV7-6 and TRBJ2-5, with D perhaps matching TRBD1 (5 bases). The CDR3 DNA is TGTGCCAGCACCCCTTCAGTGGGGCAGAGCCAGTACTTC. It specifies CASTPSVGQSQYF.